What follows describes a single T cell receptor beta chain. The antigen remains undetermined. RNA amounts of about 0.5 to 1 ug underwent reverse transcription with random hexamers. Across 54 Vbeta and 13 Jbeta, immunoSEQ multiplex PCR amplified TCR beta CDR3. Via MiXCR, TCRdb re-called the immunoSEQ multiplex PCR reads, giving one row per CDR3 protein. The sample consists of roughly 330,000 distinct CDR3 sequences, 92% of them appearing once. The sample belongs to a study of CD8 T cells in Susac syndrome. Study results and caveats: The TCR sequencing and HLA analysis in the study involved a relatively small number of individuals, as the study acknowledged.

V lost 6 bases and J lost 5; bases outside the gene matches: 14. Per the germline V gene, CDR1 is DFQATT and CDR2 is SNEGSKA (reference sequence). The CDR3 runs 16 residues. CD8+ and CD4+ T cells circulating in blood were sequenced for TCR beta. TEMRA cells underwent FACS enrichment and CD8+ and CD4+ T cells underwent negative isolation. Sequenced material: CD4+ T cells from PBMCs. This TCR derives from a human donor with multiple sclerosis. This chain joins TRBV20-1 and TRBJ1-4; 8 bases agree with TRBD1. The CDR3 DNA reads as TGCAGTGCCCCCGGGACAGGAGCTTTGCGGAATGAAAAACTGTTTTTT. Protein product: CSAPGTGALRNEKLFF.